The 3 T cell receptor beta chains presented below share a single source sample, sequenced in a study of cytomegalovirus exposure and HLA in healthy donors. Vbeta (60) and Jbeta (13) primers were used in the PCR. Clones were read by immunoSEQ multiplex PCR, and TCRdb kept only the in-frame ones, dropping some. This sample has some 200,000 clones, with under 70% found just once. Sequencing was carried out using PBMCs. Receptors were obtained from a middle-aged man in good health and CMV-seropositive.

The chain employs TRBV5-5 and TRBJ1-1, with 8 nucleotides matching TRBD1. The length of the CDR3 is 14 residues. With 5 bases clipped from V and 8 bases from J, the junction kept 11 bases outside the gene matches. Germline assignment: CDR1 SGHKS and CDR2 YYEKEE (reference sequence). This CDR3 reads CASRYGTGLEEAFF. The CDR3 DNA is TGTGCCAGCAGGTACGGGACAGGTCTTGAAGAAGCTTTCTTT.

This chain links TRBV5-1 with TRBJ2-2, with 8 bases matching TRBD1. Looked up from germline, CDR1 is SGHRS and CDR2 is YFSETQ. Trimming removed 3 bases from V and 2 bases from J; junction bases left unmatched: 6. The CDR3 totals 16 residues. CDR3 in DNA: TGCGCCAGCAGCTCCGACAGGGGCCTAAACACCGGGGAGCTGTTTTTT. This sequence encodes CASSSDRGLNTGELFF.

The genes are TRBV10-3 and TRBJ2-3; 8 positions match TRBD2. With V trimmed by 10 bases and J by 0 bases, 9 bases remained unmatched. The CDR3 runs 15 residues. CDR1 and CDR2 from the germline V gene are ENHRY and SYGVKD. The CDR3: CATAQERGSTDTQYF. For the CDR3, the DNA is TGTGCCACCGCCCAAGAGCGGGGGAGCACAGATACGCAGTATTTT.